Each of the 30 T cell receptor beta chains below was sequenced from the same sample in a study of cytomegalovirus exposure and HLA in healthy donors. PCR amplification relied on 60 Vbeta primers (plus 13 Jbeta primers). TCRdb keeps only in-frame clones here, not all; method: immunoSEQ multiplex PCR. The repertoire consists of about 120,000 clones, with roughly 71% occurring once and the leading ten covering about 2.8%. The sample consisted of PBMCs. All receptors derive from a woman aged 40 to 50 in good health and CMV-seropositive.

The rearrangement links TRBV7-3 to TRBJ2-1, with D perhaps TRBD1 (6 bases). Germline CDR1 and CDR2: SGHTA and FQGTGA. This CDR3 has 13 residues. The ends were cut back, 2 bases at V and 6 bases at J, with 8 bases in the middle. The CDR3 DNA reads as TGTGCCAGCAGCTTAGAGGGGGTCAATGAGCAGTTCTTC. Translated: CASSLEGVNEQFF.

The gene calls are TRBV9 and TRBJ2-7; 9 bases are shared with TRBD1. Germline-derived CDR1 and CDR2 are SGDLS and YYNGEE. This CDR3 has 15 residues. With V trimmed by 6 bases and J by 6 bases, 13 bases remained unmatched. The CDR3 loop reads CASTPALGQGSEQYF. For the CDR3, the DNA is TGTGCCAGCACCCCGGCCCTGGGACAGGGTTCCGAGCAGTACTTC.

As regards this clone: A read error may produce the germline difference seen at one junction end. CDR3 residues: CASRGLDSPGLGGGF. CDR3 DNA sequence: TGTGCCAGTAGGGGCCTCGACAGCCCGGGTCTAGGTGGTGGCTTC. J is TRBJ1-2 and V is TRBV19; tentatively, D is TRBD1 (5 bases). The length of the CDR3 is 15 residues. Germline V CDR1 and CDR2: LNHDA, SQIVND (reference sequence).

This rearrangement joins TRBV19 to TRBJ2-7, with 9 bases that match TRBD1. The CDR3 length is 15 residues. From germline, CDR1 is LNHDA and CDR2 SQIVND (reference sequence). V was pared by 8 bases and J by 4 bases, with 12 bases of the junction left unmatched. The CDR3 DNA follows: TGTGCCAGTTCCGACTCGGACAGGGGAGGTTACGAGCAGTACTTC. As protein: CASSDSDRGGYEQYF.

As for this clone: Mismatch with germline at one junction end may stem from a read error. This sample also contains other DNA sequences that code for the same CDR3. The V call is TRBV30, the J call TRBJ1-6; D remains unclear. CDR3 size: 14 residues. Germline CDR1 and CDR2: GTSNPN and SVGIG (reference sequence). CDR3 in DNA: TGTGCCTGGAAACGGGAAACCTATAATTCACCCCTCCATTTT. Protein product: CAWKRETYNSPLHF.

The genes are TRBV29-1 and TRBJ1-5, with 8 nucleotides matching TRBD1. The CDR3 spans 14 residues. Looked up from germline, CDR1 is SQVTM and CDR2 is ANQGSEA. The V gene end was trimmed by 4 bases and the J gene end by 1 base; junction bases not matched to a gene: 3. The CDR3 loop reads CSVGGQGSNQPQHF. The CDR3 bases are TGCAGCGTTGGTGGACAGGGAAGCAATCAGCCCCAGCATTTT.

Here the CDR3 reads CASSEYRVIDSPLHF. The CDR3 nucleotides are TGTGCCAGCAGTGAATACCGGGTAATAGATTCACCCCTCCACTTT. The chain recombines TRBV25-1 with TRBJ1-6; D remains unclear. V gave up 0 bases and J gave up 8 bases, with 11 bases separating them. Germline V gene data show CDR1 as MGHDK and CDR2 as SYGVNS. The CDR3 has 15 residues. The full variable domain, its missing parts supplied by reference TRBV25-1 and TRBJ1-6, is EADIYQTPRYLVIGTGKKITLECSQTMGHDKMYWYQQDPGMELHLIHYSYGVNSTEKGDLSSESTVSRIRTEHFPLTLESARPSHTSQYLCASSEYRVIDSPLHFGNGTRLTVT.

The chain joins TRBV5-4 to TRBJ2-7; D might be TRBD2 (5 bases). Trimming pared 3 bases from V and 2 bases from J, leaving 15 bases between. CDR3 length: 15 amino acids. Per germline, CDR1 SGHNT and CDR2 YYREEE (reference sequence). The CDR3 nucleotides are TGTGCCAGCAGCTCCGGCGGGCGGAAGACCTACGAGCAGTACTTC. As protein: CASSSGGRKTYEQYF.

As to this clone: The germline gene is not matched at one end of the junction; a read error may be the cause. The V call is TRBV6-1, the J call TRBJ1-5, with D possibly being TRBD1 (5 bases). The CDR3 contains 14 residues. The germline gives CDR1 MNHNS, CDR2 SASEGT. CDR3 sequence reads: CASREGAHRSPQHF. CDR3 bases: TGTGCCAGCAGAGAAGGGGCACACCGATCCCCCCAGCATTTT.

The chain has TRBV30 and TRBJ1-6, with TRBD1 as a possible D gene (6 bases). Germline V gene data show CDR1 as GTSNPN and CDR2 as SVGIG (reference sequence). This CDR3 has 14 residues. V dropped 7 bases and J dropped 7 bases, with 17 bases sitting between them. CDR3 bases: TGTGCCTCTTTTGGCAGGGGTCTAAATTCACCCCTCCACTTT. Its protein product is CASFGRGLNSPLHF.

The chain is built from TRBV27 and TRBJ1-1; tentatively, D is TRBD1 (6 bases). The CDR3 is 14 amino acids. Germline V gene data show CDR1 as MNHEY and CDR2 as SMNVEV (reference sequence). Trimming took off 3 bases at V and 2 bases at J, with 10 bases between the two ends. CDR3: CASSFSRGNTEAFF. The CDR3 DNA follows: TGTGCCAGCAGTTTCTCCAGGGGTAACACTGAAGCTTTCTTT.

The rearrangement joins TRBV7-7 to TRBJ2-5; unclear D gene. The V gene lost 3 bases and the J gene lost 1 base, with 6 bases spanning the gap. Germline V lookup: CDR1 SSHAT, CDR2 FNYEAQ (reference sequence). CDR3 length: 13 residues. CDR3 region: CASSFWAQETQYF. CDR3 coding DNA: TGTGCCAGCAGCTTTTGGGCCCAAGAGACCCAGTACTTC.

V gene TRBV28 combines with J gene TRBJ2-7; 11 positions agree with TRBD1. The CDR3 extends over 16 amino acids. The germline V gene has CDR1 MDHEN and CDR2 SYDVKM. J gave up 1 base and V 3 bases, and 5 bases lay outside the gene matches. CDR3 DNA sequence: TGTGCCAGCAGTTTTTCCGGACAGGGGGCTTCCTACGAGCAGTACTTC. The encoded protein is CASSFSGQGASYEQYF.

This rearrangement joins TRBV27 to TRBJ2-7, with a possible D match to TRBD2 (6 bases). The CDR3 covers 14 residues. The V gene lost 5 bases and the J gene lost 7 bases, with 18 bases spanning the gap. The germline CDR1 and CDR2 sequences are MNHEY and SMNVEV (reference sequence). The CDR3 here is CASSPRRELWEQYF. CDR3 nucleotide sequence: TGTGCCAGCAGTCCTAGGCGGGAACTATGGGAGCAGTACTTC.

The rearrangement uses TRBV18 and TRBJ2-2; weak D call: TRBD2 (5 bases). The CDR3 has 14 residues. Germline lookup yields CDR1 KGHSH and CDR2 LQKENI. Trimming stripped 7 bases from V and 0 bases from J, with 9 bases between. The CDR3 DNA follows: TGTGCCAGCTTGAGGGCTCCGAACACCGGGGAGCTGTTTTTT. Its protein product is CASLRAPNTGELFF.

The chain has TRBV5-1 and TRBJ2-7, with D tentatively TRBD1 (6 bases). From germline, CDR1 is SGHRS and CDR2 YFSETQ. The V gene lost 0 bases and the J gene lost 2 bases, with 15 bases spanning the gap. This CDR3 comprises 16 residues. DNA for the CDR3: TGCGCCAGCAGCTTGGTGACTCGGGACACCCCCTACGAGCAGTACTTC. The encoded protein is CASSLVTRDTPYEQYF.

The chain joins TRBV25-1 to TRBJ1-1; D is uncertain. The CDR3 is made up of 14 amino acids. Deletions cut 1 base from V and 7 bases from J, with 13 bases between. Germline lookup yields CDR1 MGHDK and CDR2 SYGVNS. CDR3 DNA: TGTGCCAGCAGTGAATCCTGGAGAGGGTATGAAGCTTTCTTT. Protein: CASSESWRGYEAFF.

This chain uses TRBV30 with TRBJ1-2; D uncertain. This CDR3 contains 13 residues. Trimming took off 4 bases at V and 2 bases at J, with 11 bases between the two ends. Germline V gene data show CDR1 as GTSNPN and CDR2 as SVGIG (reference sequence). The CDR3 is CAWTSQLNYGYTF. CDR3 bases: TGTGCCTGGACATCACAGCTGAACTATGGCTACACCTTC. Combining the CDR3 with reference TRBV30 and TRBJ1-2 gives the whole variable domain SQTIHQWPATLVQPVGSPLSLECTVEGTSNPNLYWYRQAAGRGLQLLFYSVGIGQISSEVPQNLSASRPQDRQFILSSKKLLLSDSGFYLCAWTSQLNYGYTFGSGTRLTVV.

The chain couples TRBV29-1 to TRBJ2-7; weak D call: TRBD2 (6 bases). V lost 2 bases, J lost 3 bases, and 14 bases lay in between. CDR1 and CDR2 from the germline V gene are SQVTM and ANQGSEA. The CDR3 totals 14 residues. The CDR3 sequence: CSVETGDSDYEQYF. In nucleotides, the CDR3 is TGCAGCGTTGAAACGGGGGATAGTGACTACGAGCAGTACTTC.

The chain joins TRBV6-1 to TRBJ2-2, with D possibly matching TRBD1 (6 bases). Germline V gives CDR1 MNHNS, CDR2 SASEGT. Trimming pared 4 bases from V and 0 bases from J, leaving 9 bases between. CDR3 size: 15 residues. Here the CDR3 reads CASSGTVANTGELFF. CDR3 in DNA: TGTGCCAGCAGTGGGACAGTAGCGAACACCGGGGAGCTGTTTTTT.

V and J are TRBV6-5 and TRBJ2-5; D may be TRBD1 (5 bases). Germline CDR1 reads MNHEY; CDR2 reads SVGAGI. The V gene lost 6 bases and the J gene lost 5 bases, with 13 bases spanning the gap. The CDR3 sequence is 13 residues long. Written as DNA, the CDR3 is TGTGCCAGCAGATACCAGGGCCGTGAGACCCAGTACTTC. Its protein product is CASRYQGRETQYF.

This chain uses TRBV4-3 with TRBJ1-1; 7 bases line up with TRBD1. The CDR3 length is 14 residues. CDR1 and CDR2 from the germline V gene are LGHNA and YSLEER. V trimming: 2 bases; J trimming: 1 base; junction bases outside the gene matches: 1. This chain's CDR3 is CASSQRQGNTEAFF. The CDR3 DNA reads as TGCGCCAGCAGCCAAAGACAGGGGAACACTGAAGCTTTCTTT.

The chain employs TRBV7-2 and TRBJ2-5; 9 bases map to TRBD1. Germline V gene lookup returns CDR1 SGHTA and CDR2 FQGNSA. The CDR3 runs 17 residues. The V segment lost 2 bases and the J segment 2 bases; nucleotides outside the gene matches: 9. In nucleotides, the CDR3 is TGTGCCAGCAGCTTATACAGGGACAGGGTTTCTCAAGAGACCCAGTACTTC. Protein product: CASSLYRDRVSQETQYF.

This clone has a handful of counts. V is TRBV11-2 and J is TRBJ2-5, with 16 bases identical to TRBD2. TRBJ2-7 explains the end of the DNA better; the J call may be wrong. This CDR3 contains 17 residues. Germline CDR1 reads SGHAT; CDR2 reads FQNNGV. In DNA form, the CDR3 reads TGTGCCAGCAGCCCCGGGACTAGCGGGAGGGCGATCTACGAGCAGTACTTC. Translating gives CASSPGTSGRAIYEQYF.

This clone was seen more than once but under ten times. This sequence joins TRBV19 and TRBJ2-5; maybe TRBD1 (5 bases). This CDR3 contains 14 residues. V lost 1 base to trimming and J lost 5 bases, with 11 bases between them. Germline V gene sequence: CDR1 LNHDA, CDR2 SQIVND (reference sequence). CDR3: CASSIVSGSETQYF. The CDR3 nucleotides read TGTGCCAGTAGTATAGTGTCAGGGTCGGAGACCCAGTACTTC.

The chain recombines TRBV10-3 with TRBJ1-5, with a weak D call TRBD1 (5 bases). Germline V gene sequence: CDR1 ENHRY, CDR2 SYGVKD. V was shortened by 3 bases and J by 5 bases, with 8 bases between the two germline ends. CDR3 length: 13 amino acids. This chain's CDR3 is CAISEGADQPQHF. CDR3 nucleotide sequence: TGTGCCATCAGTGAAGGGGCTGATCAGCCCCAGCATTTT.

On this clone itself: Different DNA sequences within this sample yield the same CDR3. The CDR3 protein is CASSLGTSGNNEQFF. The CDR3 nucleotides read TGTGCCAGCAGCCTGGGGACTAGCGGAAACAATGAGCAGTTCTTC. This chain uses TRBV27 with TRBJ2-1; 11 bases line up with TRBD2. Germline values: CDR1 MNHEY, CDR2 SMNVEV (reference sequence). With 6 bases clipped from V and 5 bases from J, the junction kept 6 bases outside the gene matches. The CDR3 spans 15 residues.

This clone turned up a few times. This chain connects TRBV6-5 to TRBJ1-2, with D possibly matching TRBD1 (6 bases). Germline V gene data show CDR1 as MNHEY and CDR2 as SVGAGI. V lost 4 bases, J lost 4 bases, and 7 bases lay in between. The CDR3 extends over 12 amino acids. CDR3 region: CASSLGGYGYTF. The CDR3 DNA sequence: TGTGCCAGCAGTTTAGGGGGCTATGGCTACACCTTC.

V gene TRBV27 combines with J gene TRBJ2-3; 8 bases match TRBD2. The CDR3 covers 15 residues. CDR1 and CDR2 (germline): MNHEY, SMNVEV (reference sequence). With V trimmed by 3 bases and J by 4 bases, 6 bases remained unmatched. The CDR3 loop is CASSFGLAGSDTQYF. CDR3 nucleotides: TGTGCCAGCAGTTTTGGTCTAGCGGGTTCAGATACGCAGTATTTT.

V is TRBV7-8 and J is TRBJ2-6; 11 bases agree with TRBD1. The CDR3 extends over 18 amino acids. Trimming took 5 bases from V and 1 from J; bases not matched to a gene: 7. Per germline, CDR1 SGHVS and CDR2 FQNEAQ. The CDR3 spells CASSERTGGLSGANVLTF. The DNA for the CDR3 is TGTGCCAGCAGCGAGCGGACAGGGGGCTTATCTGGGGCCAACGTCCTGACTTTC.